This T cell receptor (beta chain) was observed in a study of T cells of healthy individuals. The CDR3 spans 12 residues. Germline lookup yields CDR1 SQVTM and CDR2 ANQGSEA. Trimming left V 8 bases short and J 2 bases short, with 13 bases between. This clonotype has ten or more counts. TCRdb used MiXCR to reprocess the 5' RACE reads, holding one entry per CDR3 protein. Of 60,000 to 75,000 distinct CDR3 sequences listed, around 15% are singletons. The TCR comes from a human donor in good health. The genes are TRBV29-1 and TRBJ2-7; D may correspond to TRBD1 or TRBD2 (5 bases each). CDR3 region: CSFLGTTYEQYF. The CDR3 DNA is TGCAGCTTCCTAGGGACCACCTACGAGCAGTACTTC.